This TCR beta chain comes out of a study of T cells in Graves' hyperthyroidism and ophthalmopathy. Study-level points and caveats: Blood also contained most expanded thyroid clonotypes above 0.001.

This clonotype has only one observation. Its antigen is still unknown. RNA transcripts provided the source from which TCR beta CDR3 regions were amplified. Using the HTBI primer set, a first-round RT-PCR was run on the TCR CDR3. Via MiXCR, TCRdb re-called the multiplex PCR reads, giving one row per CDR3 protein. Of more than 300,000 distinct CDR3 sequences in the sample, about 14% were seen once. Germline CDR1 is SQVTM and CDR2 is ANQGSEA. With 7 bases removed from V and 0 bases from J, the gap between germline ends came to 18 bases. CDR3 length: 15 amino acids. Patients affected by ophthalmopathy presented a Clinical Activity Score of at least 3, a NOSPECS grade of at least 4, and disease duration below 3 months. The PBMCs studied were ones that came from 8 to 10 ml fresh peripheral blood.

This receptor was taken from a woman in her 30s with Graves' ophthalmopathy. The sample taken for sequencing was blood. The J gene is TRBJ1-2, the V gene TRBV29-1, with D tentatively TRBD1 (5 bases). The CDR3 protein is CSEQSKGRPNYGYTF. The CDR3 DNA reads as TGCAGCGAACAAAGTAAGGGACGGCCTAACTATGGCTACACCTTC.